The 27 T cell receptor beta chains reported below all come from one sample, sequenced in a study of monozygotic twins with inflammatory bowel disease. Following a re-call of the 5' RACE reads, TCRdb has one entry per CDR3 protein and lacks DNA. Its listing shows approximately 110,000 distinct CDR3 sequences. Material for sequencing was blood. These receptors were collected from a human donor with ulcerative colitis or Crohn's disease, or a healthy co-twin of an affected twin (not recorded which).

V gene TRBV20-1 combines with J gene TRBJ2-1; lacking DNA, the TRBD1 call made by TCRdb goes unchecked. Germline assignment: CDR1 DFQATT and CDR2 SNEGSKA (reference sequence). This CDR3 spans 12 amino acids. This CDR3 is CSAGDRDNEQFF.

The chain has TRBV28 and TRBJ2-3; with no DNA, the TCRdb D assignment of TRBD1 cannot be verified. The CDR3 length is 14 residues. CDR1 MDHEN and CDR2 SYDVKM come from the germline V gene. CDR3 sequence reads: CASSLSGGPDTQYF.

The V call is TRBV20-1, the J call TRBJ2-1. Germline lookup yields CDR1 DFQATT and CDR2 SNEGSKA (reference sequence). The CDR3 spans 13 residues. This CDR3 reads CSARDLLANEQFF.

The chain combines TRBV7-9 with TRBJ2-1; as DNA is missing, the TRBD1 call by TCRdb cannot be tested. In germline, CDR1 is SEHNR, CDR2 FQNEAQ (reference sequence). The CDR3 loop spans 15 amino acids. CDR3 loop: CASSLVSPGDGEQFF.

The chain couples TRBV9 to TRBJ1-1; TCRdb's assignment of TRBD1 cannot be checked, as there is no DNA. The CDR3 spans 13 residues. The V gene's germline CDR1 is SGDLS and CDR2 YYNGEE. The CDR3 is CASSGQPNTEAFF. Complete variable domain (other parts from reference TRBV9 and TRBJ1-1): DSGVTQTPKHLITATGQRVTLRCSPRSGDLSVYWYQQSLDQGLQFLIQYYNGEERAKGNILERFSAQQFPDLHSELNLSSLELGDSALYFCASSGQPNTEAFFGQGTRLTVV.

J is TRBJ1-3 and V is TRBV20-1; the TCRdb call, TRBD1, lacks DNA for checking. This CDR3 is built from 14 residues. Germline V gene data show CDR1 as DFQATT and CDR2 as SNEGSKA (reference sequence). CDR3 amino acids: CSGREPSSGNTIYF.

The V call is TRBV27, the J call TRBJ1-5; no DNA is available, so the TRBD1 call from TCRdb remains unchecked. Per the germline V gene, CDR1 is MNHEY and CDR2 is SMNVEV (reference sequence). The CDR3 covers 15 residues. The CDR3 region is CASSPRTRTDQPQHF.

V usage is TRBV6-4 and J usage is TRBJ2-3; without DNA, the TCRdb call of TRBD1 cannot be checked. Germline V gene data show CDR1 as MRHNA and CDR2 as SNTAGT. The CDR3 consists of 14 residues. The CDR3 spells CASSDATGTDTQYF.

The chain employs TRBV27 and TRBJ2-6. The CDR3 totals 17 residues. Germline lookup yields CDR1 MNHEY and CDR2 SMNVEV (reference sequence). The chain's CDR3 is CASSFSGFRSGANVLTF.

This sequence joins TRBV6-2 or TRBV6-3 and TRBJ2-7. From germline, CDR1 is MNHEY and CDR2 SVGEGT. The CDR3 length is 12 residues. This CDR3 is CASSSEDYEQYF.

The J gene is TRBJ2-4, the V gene TRBV20-1. Germline assignment: CDR1 DFQATT and CDR2 SNEGSKA (reference sequence). The CDR3 spans 19 residues. CDR3 loop: CSARDRFEAQPRAKNIQYF.

The chain's CDR3 is CASSYFNRGTGSQETQYF. J is TRBJ2-5 and V is TRBV6-5; TCRdb reports TRBD1, a call that lacks DNA to check it against. CDR3 length equals 18 residues. Germline V lookup: CDR1 MNHEY, CDR2 SVGAGI.

The rearrangement uses TRBV7-6 and TRBJ2-3; TCRdb indicates TRBD1, and absent DNA this call remains unverified. This CDR3 is 15 amino acids long. Germline-derived CDR1 and CDR2 are SGHVS and FNYEAQ. The CDR3 loop reads CASSFAGQGGDTQYF.

The rearrangement joins TRBV12-3 or TRBV12-4 to TRBJ2-2. The CDR3 spans 18 residues. CDR3 amino acids: CASSLALIVVADTGELFF.

The chain's CDR3 is CASSYAGTNQETQYF. This chain uses TRBV6-2 or TRBV6-3 with TRBJ2-5; TCRdb names TRBD1, which stays unverified in the absence of DNA. From germline, CDR1 is MNHEY and CDR2 SVGEGT. The CDR3 spans 15 residues.

This sequence joins TRBV3-1 and TRBJ1-1. Germline values: CDR1 LGHDT, CDR2 YNNKEL (reference sequence). The CDR3 sequence is 15 residues long. CDR3 protein: CASSQEVWGNTEAFF.

The chain couples TRBV7-2 to TRBJ2-7; TCRdb picks TRBD2, but there is no DNA to check that call. The CDR3 is 13 amino acids. Germline CDR1 and CDR2: SGHTA and FQGNSA. The CDR3 is CASSLARTYEQYF.

This CDR3 reads CASSSRAVSYNEQFF. This chain joins TRBV9 and TRBJ2-1; TCRdb's D call, TRBD2, is unchecked because there is no DNA. This CDR3 is 15 amino acids long. CDR1 is SGDLS, CDR2 YYNGEE, per germline. Drawing the rest from reference TRBV9 and TRBJ2-1, the complete variable domain is DSGVTQTPKHLITATGQRVTLRCSPRSGDLSVYWYQQSLDQGLQFLIQYYNGEERAKGNILERFSAQQFPDLHSELNLSSLELGDSALYFCASSSRAVSYNEQFFGPGTRLTVL.

J is TRBJ2-1 and V is TRBV2; TCRdb indicates TRBD2, and absent DNA this call remains unverified. The CDR3 is 12 residues long. Germline V lookup: CDR1 SNHLY, CDR2 FYNNEI. The CDR3 loop reads CASSELGTRLLF.

This chain connects TRBV6-1 to TRBJ2-5. The CDR3 contains 13 residues. Germline CDR1 reads MNHNS; CDR2 reads SASEGT. CDR3 in amino acids: CASSVEYQETQYF.

This chain links TRBV11-2 with TRBJ1-6. This CDR3 contains 15 residues. Germline CDR1 SGHAT, CDR2 FQNNGV. The CDR3 spells CASSLIREAGSPLHF.

This chain links TRBV20-1 with TRBJ1-6; absent DNA, TCRdb's TRBD1 call cannot be checked. Germline V CDR1 and CDR2: DFQATT, SNEGSKA (reference sequence). CDR3 length equals 12 residues. CDR3 loop: CSVATANSPLHF.

The chain has TRBV5-1 and TRBJ2-6; absent DNA, TCRdb's TRBD1 call cannot be checked. Germline values: CDR1 SGHRS, CDR2 YFSETQ. CDR3 size: 19 residues. CDR3 protein: CASSSTGTSRISGANVLTF.

The chain carries TRBV4-1 and TRBJ2-3. From germline, CDR1 is MGHRA and CDR2 YSYEKL. The CDR3 consists of 14 residues. CDR3 amino acids: CASSQVPRTDTQYF.

J is TRBJ2-7 and V is TRBV3-1; TCRdb outputs TRBD1, but without DNA this stays unchecked. Germline V gene lookup returns CDR1 LGHDT and CDR2 YNNKEL (reference sequence). The CDR3 has 13 residues. CDR3: CASSLTGNSEQYF.

This chain connects TRBV7-9 to TRBJ2-1; absent DNA, TCRdb's TRBD1 call cannot be checked. The germline CDR1 and CDR2 sequences are SEHNR and FQNEAQ (reference sequence). The CDR3 contains 16 residues. CDR3 sequence reads: CASSLVGGLSYNEQFF.

The V call is TRBV5-1, the J call TRBJ2-1; without DNA, the TCRdb call of TRBD1 cannot be checked. The length of the CDR3 is 15 residues. Per the germline V gene, CDR1 is SGHRS and CDR2 is YFSETQ. The chain's CDR3 is CASSPLGGRRNEQFF.